One T cell receptor (beta chain) is described in this entry. Its antigen is as yet unknown. This specimen comes from a study of beta chain features in type 1 diabetes. Broader study findings: Junctions at VDJ sites from type 1 diabetes patients had fewer insertions and more deletions.

Investigators reverse transcribed all isolated RNA, so they sequenced expressed TCRB transcripts. This table comes from immunoSEQ multiplex PCR, and its TCRdb copy is limited to in-frame clones, with some not included. The sample records over 150,000 clones, roughly 8% being singletons. This CDR3 comprises 15 residues. Between the trimmed V and J ends, which lost 5 bases and 0 bases, there was a span of 10 bases. Germline CDR1 is KGHSH and CDR2 is LQKENI. The rearrangement uses TRBV18 and TRBJ2-2; perhaps TRBD1 as D (6 bases). The TCR comes from a young man in good health. Sequencing was performed on central memory CD4+ T cells from blood. CDR3: CASSTGTSNTGELFF. The DNA for the CDR3 is TGTGCCAGCTCAACCGGGACATCGAACACCGGGGAGCTGTTTTTT.